The clone carrying this TCR beta chain was observed at least ten times. The target antigen is unknown. The sample originates from a study of T-cell memory formation after mild COVID-19. TCR alpha and TCR beta cDNA libraries with sample barcodes and UMIs came from 5'RACE using constant-segment primers. A single record per CDR3 protein comes from TCRdb applying MiXCR to the 5' RACE reads. The sample includes around 250,000 distinct CDR3 sequences, 15% to 19% of them seen just once. General study points: Pre-infection memory held some responding clones, suggesting pre-existing cross-reactive T cells responded. Contracting clones localized mainly to CM and EM when CD4+ and mainly to EMRA when CD8+.

The CDR3 is 13 residues long. Per the germline V gene, CDR1 is SGHDT and CDR2 is YYEEEE. V lost 0 bases, J lost 9 bases, and 3 bases stayed unmatched. This TCR was sampled from an adult woman who had mild COVID-19 (a few samples of this study predate the infection). Cell type and time point are not known. The rearrangement links TRBV5-6 to TRBJ1-2; TRBD1 matches 9 bases. The sample comprised PBMCs or a T cell subset sorted from them (not recorded which). The CDR3 DNA is TGTGCCAGCAGCTTGGAAACAGGGGGCAGCTACACCTTC. Protein sequence: CASSLETGGSYTF.